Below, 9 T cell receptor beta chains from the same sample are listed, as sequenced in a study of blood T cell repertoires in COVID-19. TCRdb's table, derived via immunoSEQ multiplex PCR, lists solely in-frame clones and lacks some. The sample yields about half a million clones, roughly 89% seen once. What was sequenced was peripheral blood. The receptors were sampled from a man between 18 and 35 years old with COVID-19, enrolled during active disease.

This CDR3 is CASSSRSPRGNNEKLFF. The CDR3 nucleotides read TGTGCCAGCAGCTCCCGGTCTCCCAGGGGGAATAATGAAAAACTGTTTTTT. The chain couples TRBV5-5 to TRBJ1-4; 7 nucleotides line up with TRBD1. CDR1 and CDR2 (germline): SGHKS, YYEKEE (reference sequence). This CDR3 spans 17 amino acids. J gave up 4 bases and V 3 bases, and 12 bases lay outside the gene matches.

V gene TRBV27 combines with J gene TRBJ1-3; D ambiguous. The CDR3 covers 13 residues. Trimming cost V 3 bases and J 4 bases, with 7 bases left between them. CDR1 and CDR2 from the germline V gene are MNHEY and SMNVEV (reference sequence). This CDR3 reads CASSFNVGNTIYF. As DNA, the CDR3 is TGTGCCAGCAGTTTTAATGTGGGAAACACCATATATTTT.

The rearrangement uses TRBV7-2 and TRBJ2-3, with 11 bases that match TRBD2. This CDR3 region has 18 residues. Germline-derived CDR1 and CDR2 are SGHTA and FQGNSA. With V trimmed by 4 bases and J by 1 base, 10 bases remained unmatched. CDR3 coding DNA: TGTGCCAGCAGCTCAACCGGGACTAGCGGAGAGGGCACAGATACGCAGTATTTT. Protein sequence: CASSSTGTSGEGTDTQYF.

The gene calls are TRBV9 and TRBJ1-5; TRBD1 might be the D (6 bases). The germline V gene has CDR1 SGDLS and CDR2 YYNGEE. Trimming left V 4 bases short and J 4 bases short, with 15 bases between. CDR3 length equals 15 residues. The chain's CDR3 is CASSPGQLLNQPQHF. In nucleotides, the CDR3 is TGTGCCAGCAGCCCAGGACAGCTCCTTAATCAGCCCCAGCATTTT.

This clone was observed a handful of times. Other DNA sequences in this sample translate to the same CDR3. For the CDR3, the DNA is TGTGCCAGCAGTTTAGGGACTAGCTCCTACGAGCAGTACTTC. Translated, it gives CASSLGTSSYEQYF. The chain uses TRBV27 and TRBJ2-7; 8 bases are shared with TRBD2. CDR3 length equals 14 residues. J gave up 0 bases and V 2 bases, and 0 bases lay outside the gene matches. Per the germline V gene, CDR1 is MNHEY and CDR2 is SMNVEV (reference sequence).

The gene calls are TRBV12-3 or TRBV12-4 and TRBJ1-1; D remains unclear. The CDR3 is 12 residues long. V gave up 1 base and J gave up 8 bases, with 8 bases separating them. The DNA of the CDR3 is TGTGCCAGCAGTTTAGATATCAGGGAAGCTTTCTTT. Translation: CASSLDIREAFF.

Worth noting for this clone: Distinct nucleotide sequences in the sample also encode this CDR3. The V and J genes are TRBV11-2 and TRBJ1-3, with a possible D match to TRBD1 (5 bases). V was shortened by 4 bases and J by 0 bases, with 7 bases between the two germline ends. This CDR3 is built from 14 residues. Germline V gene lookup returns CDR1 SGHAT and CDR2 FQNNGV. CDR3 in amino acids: CASSYRGSGNTIYF. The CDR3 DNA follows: TGTGCCAGCAGCTATAGGGGCTCTGGAAACACCATATATTTT.

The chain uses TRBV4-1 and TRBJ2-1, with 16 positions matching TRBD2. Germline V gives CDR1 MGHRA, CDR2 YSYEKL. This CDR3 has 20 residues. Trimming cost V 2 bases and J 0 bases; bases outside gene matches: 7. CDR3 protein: CASSQTRGTSGRASYNEQFF. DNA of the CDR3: TGCGCCAGCAGCCAAACTCGGGGGACTAGCGGGAGGGCCTCCTACAATGAGCAGTTCTTC.

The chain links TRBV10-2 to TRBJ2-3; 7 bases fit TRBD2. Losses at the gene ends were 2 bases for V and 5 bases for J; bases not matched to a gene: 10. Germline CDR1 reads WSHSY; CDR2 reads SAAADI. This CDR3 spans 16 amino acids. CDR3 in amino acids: CASSEPNAGVQDTQYF. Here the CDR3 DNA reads TGCGCCAGCAGTGAGCCGAACGCGGGGGTTCAAGATACGCAGTATTTT.